The 23 T cell receptor beta chains below come from one sample, sequenced in a study of low-dose radiotherapy and immunotherapy resistance in tumors. It was with a constant-region primer and a V-primer adapter that TCRs were amplified over about 19 PCR cycles. TCRdb fed the reads into MiXCR, producing one record per CDR3 protein. This sample yields roughly 50,000 distinct CDR3 sequences, of which roughly a third are seen a single time; less than 9.5% belongs to the top ten. Time point meaning: after trial treatment. Treatment defined: LDRT plus nivolumab, ipilimumab, low-dose cyclophosphamide and aspirin (RACIN trial). This specimen consisted of PBMCs, obtained after low-dose radiotherapy plus immunotherapy. The receptors shown here come from a male donor with rectosigmoid adenocarcinoma.

The chain is built from TRBV6-6 and TRBJ2-1; 11 positions agree with TRBD2. The DNA end favors TRBJ2-5, so the J call may be wrong. The CDR3 spans 16 residues. Germline CDR1 and CDR2: MNHNY and SVGAGI (reference sequence). The DNA of the CDR3 is TGTGCCAGCAGTGATGCCATCGGACTAGCGGGAGAGACCCAGTACTTC. The encoded protein is CASSDAIGLAGETQYF.

This clonotype was counted a few times. Given a far larger clone just one base away, this is likely a sequencing read error. V usage is TRBV6-5 and J usage is TRBJ2-7, with TRBD2 matching 9 bases. Germline CDR1 reads MNHEY; CDR2 reads SVGAGI. The CDR3 covers 17 residues. The CDR3 region has the DNA TGTGCCAGAAGTTACTCGCGGGGGGGGGCTGTCCGTGACGAGCAGTACTTC. Translated: CARSYSRGGAVRDEQYF.

This clonotype was seen more than once but under ten times. The chain has TRBV29-1 and TRBJ2-3; D is perhaps TRBD2 (7 bases). Germline CDR1 is SQVTM and CDR2 is ANQGSEA. This CDR3 region has 15 residues. Trimming shortened V by 8 bases and J by 0 bases, and 18 bases separated the two germline ends. The CDR3 nucleotides read TGCAGCTCCTGGGGAGGGGGTCCTAGCACAGATACGCAGTATTTT. Translating gives CSSWGGGPSTDTQYF.

The V call is TRBV2, the J call TRBJ2-7; possible D gene TRBD2, 5 bases. Germline V gene data show CDR1 as SNHLY and CDR2 as FYNNEI. The CDR3 sequence is 13 residues long. V lost 8 bases and J lost 6, with 17 bases in between. The CDR3 spells CASRREEASEQYF. CDR3 sequence (DNA): TGTGCCAGCCGTCGAGAGGAGGCGAGCGAGCAGTACTTC. Full variable domain (outside the CDR3, taken from reference TRBV2 and TRBJ2-7): EPEVTQTPSHQVTQMGQEVILRCVPISNHLYFYWYRQILGQKVEFLVSFYNNEISEKSEIFDDQFSVERPDGSNFTLKIRSTKLEDSAMYFCASRREEASEQYFGPGTRLTVT.

This clonotype was observed a few times. This may come from a read error, since a much larger clone is one base off. The chain carries TRBV3-1 and TRBJ1-5, with unresolved D. V was trimmed by 1 base and J by 6 bases, leaving 4 bases between them. Germline CDR1 reads LGHDT; CDR2 reads YNNKEL (reference sequence). The CDR3 runs to 12 residues. The CDR3, as DNA: TGTGCCAGCAGCCAAGGGCCTCAGCCCCAGCATTTT. Translated, it gives CASSQGPQPQHF.

In this sample, this clonotype turned up many times. This CDR3 reads CASSFSTGSEAFF. The CDR3 bases are TGTGCCAGCAGTTTTTCGACAGGATCTGAAGCTTTCTTT. This sequence joins TRBV28 and TRBJ1-1, with a tentative D call TRBD1 (6 bases). CDR3 length: 13 amino acids. V shed 3 bases and J shed 6 bases, with 11 bases lying between them. In germline, CDR1 is MDHEN, CDR2 SYDVKM.

This clonotype was seen at least ten times. The genes are TRBV20-1 and TRBJ2-7; D may be TRBD2 (5 bases). Germline V gene lookup returns CDR1 DFQATT and CDR2 SNEGSKA (reference sequence). The CDR3 spans 14 residues. V lost 6 bases, J lost 0 bases, and 15 bases lay in between. The CDR3 coding sequence is TGCAGTGCCCAGGCCCCGGAGGACTCCTACGAGCAGTACTTC. Translation: CSAQAPEDSYEQYF.

This clonotype has only a few counts. The V and J genes are TRBV20-1 and TRBJ2-1; D is uncertain. Trimming pared 6 bases from V and 10 bases from J, leaving 16 bases between. This CDR3 contains 12 residues. Germline assignment: CDR1 DFQATT and CDR2 SNEGSKA (reference sequence). The CDR3 region is CSATFSSGEQFF. CDR3 nucleotides: TGCAGTGCCACTTTTTCTAGTGGAGAGCAGTTCTTC.

In its sample, this clonotype was seen many times. The rearrangement joins TRBV18 to TRBJ1-4, with D possibly being TRBD1 (5 bases). Germline assignment: CDR1 KGHSH and CDR2 LQKENI. V was trimmed by 3 bases and J by 8 bases, leaving 16 bases between them. The CDR3 length is 15 residues. In DNA, the CDR3 is TGTGCCAGCTCACCGCAGGGTCAACCTGGGGAAAAACTGTTTTTT. Protein: CASSPQGQPGEKLFF.

This clonotype was picked up many times. The J gene is TRBJ2-7, the V gene TRBV29-1; D remains ambiguous. V was pared by 4 bases and J by 4 bases, with 8 bases between. CDR1 SQVTM and CDR2 ANQGSEA come from the germline V gene. This CDR3 contains 11 residues. CDR3 nucleotides: TGCAGCGTTGCACACCTATACGAGCAGTACTTC. It encodes CSVAHLYEQYF.

A note on this clonotype: At one of its ends the junction is not consistent with the germline gene, which may arise from a read error. The gene calls are TRBV6-1 and TRBJ1-1; D is undetermined. The CDR3 length is 12 residues. The germline V gene has CDR1 MNHNS and CDR2 SASEGT. Here the CDR3 reads CASSSAYTEAFF. CDR3 coding DNA: TGTGCCAGCAGTTCTGCGTACACAGAAGCTTTCTTT.

The J gene is TRBJ2-7, the V gene TRBV15; 9 bases match TRBD2. The V and J ends lost 6 bases and 3 bases, in that order; junction bases with no gene match: 9. Germline assignment: CDR1 LNHNV and CDR2 YYDKDF (reference sequence). The CDR3 runs 15 residues. The CDR3 region is CATSRVPSGIYEQYF. Here the CDR3 DNA reads TGTGCCACCAGTCGGGTTCCTAGCGGGATCTACGAGCAGTACTTC.

This clonotype was recorded at least ten times. The rearrangement uses TRBV28 and TRBJ1-5, with D uncertain. This CDR3 is built from 14 residues. CDR1 MDHEN and CDR2 SYDVKM come from the germline V gene. V lost 4 bases to trimming and J lost 0 bases, with 7 bases between them. The CDR3 DNA sequence: TGTGCCAGCAGTTCGCGTTATAGCAATCAGCCCCAGCATTTT. The encoded protein is CASSSRYSNQPQHF.

This clonotype has just one count. V is TRBV5-8 and J is TRBJ1-2; D unclear. Looked up from germline, CDR1 is SGHTS and CDR2 is YDEGEE. The CDR3 is made up of 14 amino acids. V dropped 2 bases and J dropped 4 bases, with 12 bases sitting between them. As DNA, the CDR3 is TGTGCCAGCAGCTTATCTCCCTTGGGCTATGGCTACACCTTC. This codes for CASSLSPLGYGYTF.

This clonotype has ten or more counts. This chain uses TRBV12-3 or TRBV12-4 with TRBJ2-4, with no clear D. The CDR3 loop spans 16 amino acids. With 7 bases removed from V and 1 base from J, the gap between germline ends came to 17 bases. CDR3 nucleotides: TGTGCCAGCAAATCGGCGGCCCCGCGGGCCAAAAACATTCAGTACTTC. Translating gives CASKSAAPRAKNIQYF.

This clonotype has only one observation. This sequence is one base from a far larger clone and is likely a read error. V usage is TRBV7-6 and J usage is TRBJ2-5; D may be TRBD1 or TRBD2 (6 bases each). Per the germline V gene, CDR1 is SGHVS and CDR2 is FNYEAQ. Trimming shortened V by 6 bases and J by 2 bases, and 16 bases separated the two germline ends. The CDR3 has 15 residues. CDR3 nucleotides: TGTGCCAGCAGGCTAAGGGAAGGGGGGCAAGAGACCCAGTACTTC. Its translation: CASRLREGGQETQYF.

J is TRBJ2-2 and V is TRBV5-1; 11 nucleotides match TRBD2. J gave up 1 base and V 5 bases, and 1 base lay outside the gene matches. This CDR3 contains 15 residues. CDR1 is SGHRS and CDR2 is YFSETQ in the germline V gene. CDR3 protein: CASRLAGGNTGELFF. The CDR3 nucleotides read TGCGCCAGCAGGCTAGCGGGAGGGAACACCGGGGAGCTGTTTTTT.

This clonotype was picked up many times. The chain couples TRBV7-9 to TRBJ2-5, with unresolved D. In germline, CDR1 is SEHNR, CDR2 FQNEAQ (reference sequence). V was shortened by 3 bases and J by 5 bases, with 13 bases between the two germline ends. The CDR3 is made up of 14 amino acids. DNA of the CDR3: TGTGCCAGCAGCTTGGTACAAAGTGGGGAGACCCAGTACTTC. It specifies CASSLVQSGETQYF.

Only one count was recorded for this clonotype. The V and J genes are TRBV4-2 and TRBJ2-7; 7 positions agree with TRBD2. Germline V CDR1 and CDR2: LGHNA, YNFKEQ. CDR3 size: 12 residues. The V and J ends lost 8 bases and 5 bases, in that order; junction bases with no gene match: 6. In nucleotides, the CDR3 is TGTGCCAGCGGGGGGGGGATAAACGAGCAGTACTTC. It encodes CASGGGINEQYF.

This clonotype was counted at least ten times. V and J are TRBV4-2 and TRBJ2-2; 10 nucleotides line up with TRBD2. Germline V gives CDR1 LGHNA, CDR2 YNFKEQ. V was clipped by 4 bases and J by 6 bases; unmatched bases: 8. The CDR3 is made up of 16 amino acids. The CDR3 DNA reads TGTGCCAGCAGCCTACTAGCGGGGACACCTTCCGGGGAGCTGTTTTTT. It yields the protein CASSLLAGTPSGELFF.

The V call is TRBV5-8, the J call TRBJ2-1; 7 nucleotides match TRBD1. Losses at the gene ends were 4 bases for V and 6 bases for J; bases not matched to a gene: 7. The length of the CDR3 is 14 residues. Germline CDR1 and CDR2: SGHTS and YDEGEE. This CDR3 reads CASSNGQVFNEQFF. In DNA form, the CDR3 reads TGTGCCAGCAGCAACGGACAGGTGTTCAATGAGCAGTTCTTC.

In DNA form, the CDR3 reads TGTGCCAGCAGGTTAATGTCGCGGGGGCAAGTCTATGGCTACACCTTC. It encodes CASRLMSRGQVYGYTF. The chain combines TRBV27 with TRBJ1-2; D might be TRBD1 (6 bases). Germline V gene lookup returns CDR1 MNHEY and CDR2 SMNVEV (reference sequence). This CDR3 is 16 amino acids long. The V and J ends lost 6 bases and 4 bases respectively, with 21 bases between them.

The count of this clonotype is one. V usage is TRBV2 and J usage is TRBJ2-2, with D possibly matching TRBD2 (6 bases). This CDR3 has 16 amino acids. In germline, CDR1 is SNHLY, CDR2 FYNNEI. Deletions cut 4 bases from V and 5 bases from J, with 17 bases between. The CDR3: CASSVMRGPGTGELFF. The CDR3, as DNA: TGTGCCAGCAGTGTGATGCGGGGCCCTGGGACCGGGGAGCTGTTTTTT.